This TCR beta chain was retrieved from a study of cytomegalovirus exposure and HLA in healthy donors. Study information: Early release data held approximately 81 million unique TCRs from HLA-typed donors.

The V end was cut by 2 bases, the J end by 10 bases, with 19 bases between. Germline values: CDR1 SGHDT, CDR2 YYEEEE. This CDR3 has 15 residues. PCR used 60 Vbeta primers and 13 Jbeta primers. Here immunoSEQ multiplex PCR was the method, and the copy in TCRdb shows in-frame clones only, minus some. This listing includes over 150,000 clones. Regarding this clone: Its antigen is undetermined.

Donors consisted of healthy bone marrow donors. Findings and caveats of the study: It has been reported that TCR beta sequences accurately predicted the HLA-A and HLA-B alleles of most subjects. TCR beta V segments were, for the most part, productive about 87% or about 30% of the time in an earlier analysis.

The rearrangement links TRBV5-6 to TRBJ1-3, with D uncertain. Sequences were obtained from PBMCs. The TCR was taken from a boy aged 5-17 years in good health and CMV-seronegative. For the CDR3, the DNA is TGTGCCAGCAGCTTATTCATCGAGGGCGCGGGTACCATATATTTT. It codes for CASSLFIEGAGTIYF.